These T cell receptor beta chains were read from a single sample in a study of Ad26.COV2.S vaccination and SARS-CoV-2 variants. Sequencing used immunoSEQ multiplex PCR; TCRdb keeps in-frame clones, though not all of them. The data show 200,000 to 250,000 clones, roughly 90% seen once. The material was peripheral blood, obtained in a trial of Ad26.COV2.S vaccine versus placebo. The origin of the receptors is a person between 18 and 65 years old who received the Ad26.COV2.S COVID-19 vaccine or a placebo. The CDR3 runs from the conserved cysteine through the conserved F or W. The D gene is left open where the match is weak. Some rows mark clone size as missing; the rest say once, few, many or name a class of expanded clone.

D	size	V	J	DNA	CDR3
-	-	TRBV19	TRBJ2-3	TGTGCCAGTAGTAAGCCAGGGCTACTGGGGGGTACGCAGTATTTT	CASSKPGLLGGTQYF
-	-	TRBV28	TRBJ2-3	TGTGCCAGCAGTTTACTCGTAGATACGCAGTATTTT	CASSLLVDTQYF
TRBD1	-	TRBV15	TRBJ1-5	TGTGCCACCAGCGGGACAGGGGTGGGCAATCAGCCCCAGCATTTT	CATSGTGVGNQPQHF
TRBD1	-	TRBV6-1	TRBJ2-7	TGTGCCAGCAGTGAAGGAGTTCCCGGGGACAGGCGCTACGAGCAGTACTTC	CASSEGVPGDRRYEQYF
-	-	TRBV19	TRBJ2-5	TGTGCCAGTAGCCCCGGGTGGGCAGAGACCCAGTACTTC	CASSPGWAETQYF
-	-	TRBV6-5	TRBJ2-1	TGTGCCAGCAGTCCCCGGGAGAGCAATGAGCAGTTCTTC	CASSPRESNEQFF
-	once	TRBV3-1/TRBV3-2	TRBJ1-3	TGTGCCAGCAGCCTGGACGGCATCTCTGGAAACACCATATATTTT	CASSLDGISGNTIYF
TRBD2	few	TRBV7-9	TRBJ2-7	TGTGCCAGCAGCCAACTAGCGGGATTCGGCGAGCAGTACTTC	CASSQLAGFGEQYF
TRBD1	-	TRBV30	TRBJ1-6	TGTGCCTGGAGTTGGGACAGGGCCAACTTT	CAWSWDRANF
TRBD2	-	TRBV7-9	TRBJ2-3	TGTGCCAGCAGCTTAGCAGCGGGACTTGTTGATACGCAGTATTTT	CASSLAAGLVDTQYF
TRBD1	-	TRBV2	TRBJ2-2	TGTGCCGGCAGGACAGGTCCGAACACCGGGGAGCTGTTTTTT	CAGRTGPNTGELFF
TRBD1	few	TRBV19	TRBJ2-7	TGTGCCAGTAGTATTCAGGGGGACCCCCTGGAGCAGTACTTC	CASSIQGDPLEQYF
-	-	TRBV28	TRBJ2-7	TGTGCCAGCAGTCACGAAGGGGTCGAGCAGTACTTC	CASSHEGVEQYF
-	-	TRBV28	TRBJ1-3	TGTGCCAGCAGTGCGACATTATCGTCCGGAAACACCATATATTTT	CASSATLSSGNTIYF